These T cell receptor beta chains were read from a single sample in a study of beta chain bispecific antibodies for T cell cancers. Their cognate antigens are unknown. TCRdb redid the calling of the 5' RACE reads with MiXCR, one entry per CDR3 protein. The sample lists 7,500 to 9,500 distinct CDR3 sequences, around 2.2% seen once, with approximately 72% in the top ten. The sequenced sample was T cells from a healthy donor cultured with Jurkat leukemia cells, obtained from a culture containing an anti-CD19 bispecific antibody. The receptor set was obtained from a human donor in good health. Some clones in this sample may be carry-over from other donors' samples. Both conserved end residues are part of each CDR3. The D gene is left open where the match is weak. Rows give clone size only sometimes, using once, few, many, or a class for an expanded clone.

V: TRBV5-6; size: many; J: TRBJ2-3; D: TRBD2; CDR3: CASSLGSGGAMDTQYF; DNA: TGTGCCAGCAGCTTGGGTAGCGGGGGGGCCATGGATACGCAGTATTTT
V: TRBV28; size: many; J: TRBJ2-1; D: .; CDR3: CASSLLATYNEQFF; DNA: TGTGCCAGCAGTTTACTCGCCACCTACAATGAGCAGTTCTTC
V: TRBV10-3; size: many; J: TRBJ2-1; D: .; CDR3: CAISESLQGEGFF; DNA: TGTGCCATCAGTGAGTCATTGCAGGGCGAGGGGTTCTTC
V: TRBV7-7; size: many; J: TRBJ2-1; D: TRBD2; CDR3: CASSPTSGGEQFF; DNA: TGTGCCAGCAGCCCGACTAGCGGGGGTGAGCAGTTCTTC
V: TRBV14; size: many; J: TRBJ2-7; D: .; CDR3: CASSQALLGREQYF; DNA: TGTGCCAGCAGCCAAGCTCTCCTGGGACGCGAGCAGTACTTC
V: TRBV4-1; size: many; J: TRBJ1-6; D: .; CDR3: CASSVGLGSPLHF; DNA: TGCGCCAGCAGCGTCGGGCTCGGATCACCCCTCCACTTT
V: TRBV7-8; size: many; J: TRBJ2-5; D: TRBD1; CDR3: CASSLQGGQYF; DNA: TGTGCCAGCAGCCTACAGGGGGGCCAGTACTTC
V: TRBV3-1; size: many; J: TRBJ2-7; D: TRBD1; CDR3: CASSYGTGDYEQYF; DNA: TGTGCCAGCAGCTACGGGACAGGGGATTACGAGCAGTACTTC
V: TRBV20-1; size: many; J: TRBJ2-1; D: .; CDR3: CSARDTTQYNEQFF; DNA: TGCAGTGCTAGAGATACTACCCAGTACAATGAGCAGTTCTTC
V: TRBV6-5; size: many; J: TRBJ2-5; D: TRBD1; CDR3: CASRGTGETQYF; DNA: TGTGCCAGCCGGGGGACAGGAGAGACCCAGTACTTC
V: TRBV9; size: many; J: TRBJ1-1; D: .; CDR3: CASGQGDTEAFF; DNA: TGTGCCAGCGGGCAGGGAGACACTGAAGCTTTCTTT
V: TRBV19; size: .; J: TRBJ2-7; D: TRBD1; CDR3: CASSIVAGGYEQYF; DNA: TGTGCCAGTAGTATAGTAGCAGGGGGCTACGAGCAGTACTTC
V: TRBV7-9; size: many; J: TRBJ2-5; D: TRBD1; CDR3: CASSSGQYQETQYF; DNA: TGTGCCAGCAGCTCGGGACAGTACCAAGAGACCCAGTACTTC
V: TRBV5-1; size: many; J: TRBJ2-2; D: .; CDR3: CASSPLAARNTGELFF; DNA: TGCGCCAGCAGCCCTTTGGCGGCCAGGAACACCGGGGAGCTGTTTTTT
V: TRBV7-8; size: many; J: TRBJ2-7; D: .; CDR3: CASSSDTFTSYEQYF; DNA: TGTGCCAGCAGCTCGGACACTTTTACCTCCTACGAGCAGTACTTC
V: TRBV6-5; size: many; J: TRBJ2-7; D: .; CDR3: CASSYGGRGTEQYF; DNA: TGTGCCAGCAGTTACGGGGGCAGGGGCACCGAGCAGTACTTC
V: TRBV5-1; size: many; J: TRBJ2-3; D: .; CDR3: CASSLEIGGRTDTQYF; DNA: TGCGCCAGCAGCTTGGAAATCGGGGGCCGCACAGATACGCAGTATTTT
V: TRBV5-1; size: medium-sized; J: TRBJ2-7; D: TRBD1; CDR3: CASSYRDRSIYYEQYF; DNA: TGCGCCAGCAGTTACCGGGACAGGTCGATATACTACGAGCAGTACTTC
V: TRBV27; size: many; J: TRBJ2-5; D: .; CDR3: CASRFEAHGETQYF; DNA: TGTGCCAGCCGATTCGAGGCCCATGGGGAGACCCAGTACTTC
V: TRBV15; size: many; J: TRBJ1-5; D: .; CDR3: CATSSEGRGQPQHF; DNA: TGTGCCACCAGCAGCGAGGGACGGGGACAGCCCCAGCATTTT
V: TRBV15; size: many; J: TRBJ2-3; D: .; CDR3: CATSRVLQDTQYF; DNA: TGTGCCACCAGCAGGGTATTGCAAGATACGCAGTATTTT
V: TRBV7-6; size: many; J: TRBJ2-3; D: .; CDR3: CASSLYQRSTDTQYF; DNA: TGTGCCAGCAGCTTGTATCAGCGTAGCACAGATACGCAGTATTTT
V: TRBV5-4; size: few; J: TRBJ2-7; D: TRBD2; CDR3: CASSLDWRGANEQYF; DNA: TGTGCCAGCAGCTTGGATTGGCGGGGGGCCAACGAGCAGTACTTC
V: TRBV27; size: many; J: TRBJ2-7; D: .; CDR3: CASGPHQALQYF; DNA: TGTGCCAGCGGGCCGCATCAGGCCTTGCAGTACTTC
V: TRBV3-1; size: many; J: TRBJ2-3; D: TRBD2; CDR3: CASSLRLPGLAGAATDTQYF; DNA: TGTGCCAGCAGCCTTAGGCTCCCGGGACTAGCGGGGGCCGCTACAGATACGCAGTATTTT
V: TRBV11-2; size: .; J: TRBJ1-5; D: TRBD1; CDR3: CASSFGTANQPQHF; DNA: TGTGCCAGCAGTTTCGGGACAGCCAATCAGCCCCAGCATTTT
V: TRBV2; size: many; J: TRBJ2-7; D: .; CDR3: CASSDRAKGNEQYF; DNA: TGTGCCAGCAGTGACAGGGCGAAGGGTAACGAGCAGTACTTC
V: TRBV5-4; size: .; J: TRBJ2-5; D: .; CDR3: CASSSTVQETQYF; DNA: TGTGCCAGCAGCTCGACAGTTCAAGAGACCCAGTACTTC
V: TRBV5-5; size: many; J: TRBJ2-1; D: TRBD1; CDR3: CARKGALSYNEQFF; DNA: TGTGCCCGTAAGGGGGCCTTATCTTACAATGAGCAGTTCTTC
V: TRBV18; size: medium-sized; J: TRBJ2-5; D: .; CDR3: CASADRNQREETQYF; DNA: TGTGCCAGCGCCGACAGGAATCAACGGGAAGAGACCCAGTACTTC
V: TRBV4-1; size: many; J: TRBJ1-1; D: .; CDR3: CASSQDGAGLNTEAFF; DNA: TGCGCCAGCAGCCAAGATGGGGCAGGCTTGAACACTGAAGCTTTCTTT
V: TRBV19; size: few; J: TRBJ2-7; D: .; CDR3: CASSATAREQYF; DNA: TGTGCCAGTAGTGCGACAGCTCGCGAGCAGTACTTC
V: TRBV20-1; size: many; J: TRBJ2-7; D: TRBD2; CDR3: CSASERGDIYEQYF; DNA: TGCAGTGCTTCAGAACGGGGGGATATCTACGAGCAGTACTTC
V: TRBV5-5; size: many; J: TRBJ2-1; D: .; CDR3: CASSLVRNNEQFF; DNA: TGTGCCAGCAGCTTGGTTAGAAACAATGAGCAGTTCTTC
V: TRBV5-1; size: many; J: TRBJ2-5; D: .; CDR3: CASSETSGPQETQYF; DNA: TGCGCCAGCAGTGAGACTAGTGGCCCCCAAGAGACCCAGTACTTC
V: TRBV7-9; size: once; J: TRBJ1-5; D: .; CDR3: CASIQGIGNQPQHF; DNA: TGTGCCAGCATCCAAGGGATTGGCAATCAGCCCCAGCATTTT
V: TRBV18; size: .; J: TRBJ1-1; D: .; CDR3: CASSRGGNTEAFF; DNA: TGTGCCAGCTCACGGGGGGGGAACACTGAAGCTTTCTTT
V: TRBV19; size: many; J: TRBJ2-3; D: .; CDR3: CASSSMAGNTDTQYF; DNA: TGTGCCAGTAGTAGTATGGCGGGGAACACAGATACGCAGTATTTT
V: TRBV5-1; size: many; J: TRBJ1-2; D: .; CDR3: CASSAPGLQYGYTF; DNA: TGCGCCAGCAGCGCTCCGGGACTTCAGTATGGCTACACCTTC
V: TRBV12-3/TRBV12-4; size: few; J: TRBJ2-2; D: .; CDR3: CASREGGTGELFF; DNA: TGTGCCAGCCGAGAAGGGGGTACCGGGGAGCTGTTTTTT
V: TRBV5-4; size: few; J: TRBJ1-6; D: .; CDR3: CASSIGAGYSPLHF; DNA: TGTGCCAGCAGCATCGGGGCTGGCTATTCACCCCTCCACTTT
V: TRBV11-2; size: few; J: TRBJ2-1; D: .; CDR3: CASSLDEGSGDEQFF; DNA: TGTGCCAGCAGCTTAGATGAGGGGTCCGGCGATGAGCAGTTCTTC
V: TRBV9; size: many; J: TRBJ1-2; D: .; CDR3: CASSVSRGYGYTF; DNA: TGTGCCAGCAGCGTCTCCCGGGGGTATGGCTACACCTTC
V: TRBV7-6; size: many; J: TRBJ1-5; D: TRBD1; CDR3: CASSPDRTRPQHF; DNA: TGTGCCAGCAGCCCGGACAGGACCCGGCCCCAGCATTTT
V: TRBV3-1; size: medium-sized; J: TRBJ1-1; D: .; CDR3: CASSQILNTEAFF; DNA: TGTGCCAGCAGCCAAATACTAAACACTGAAGCTTTCTTT
V: TRBV5-1; size: many; J: TRBJ2-7; D: .; CDR3: CASSWAGGTYEQYF; DNA: TGCGCCAGCAGCTGGGCCGGGGGAACCTACGAGCAGTACTTC
V: TRBV6-5; size: many; J: TRBJ2-3; D: TRBD1; CDR3: CASSGQADTQYF; DNA: TGTGCCAGCAGCGGACAGGCAGATACGCAGTATTTT
V: TRBV6-2/TRBV6-3; size: many; J: TRBJ2-3; D: TRBD1; CDR3: CASSSGTGITDTQYF; DNA: TGTGCCAGCAGCTCCGGGACAGGGATTACAGATACGCAGTATTTT
V: TRBV27; size: many; J: TRBJ2-6; D: .; CDR3: CASSLIPIQVSGANVLTF; DNA: TGTGCCAGCAGTTTAATTCCAATACAGGTATCTGGGGCCAACGTCCTGACTTTC
V: TRBV7-6; size: many; J: TRBJ2-7; D: .; CDR3: CASSLGELDEQYF; DNA: TGTGCCAGCAGCTTAGGGGAATTAGACGAGCAGTACTTC
V: TRBV5-1; size: many; J: TRBJ2-5; D: .; CDR3: CASSSLGAAQETQYF; DNA: TGCGCCAGCAGCAGCCTGGGGGCAGCTCAAGAGACCCAGTACTTC
V: TRBV28; size: many; J: TRBJ2-7; D: .; CDR3: CASSFFAVGSSYEQYF; DNA: TGTGCCAGCAGTTTCTTCGCTGTGGGATCGAGCTACGAGCAGTACTTC
V: TRBV20-1; size: many; J: TRBJ1-5; D: TRBD1; CDR3: CSANAGTGFDMNLHGNQPQHF; DNA: TGCAGTGCTAACGCCGGGACAGGATTTGACATGAACCTCCACGGCAATCAGCCCCAGCATTTT